Following are 8 T cell receptor beta chains from one sample sequenced in a study of cytomegalovirus exposure and HLA in healthy donors. Researchers ran the PCR with 60 Vbeta and 13 Jbeta primers. Libraries were prepared by immunoSEQ multiplex PCR; TCRdb keeps only in-frame clonotypes and omits some of them. This table holds over 100,000 clones, around 57% found once. The source material was PBMCs. These receptors were collected from a human donor in good health.

In its sample, this clone was seen a few times. This rearrangement joins TRBV29-1 to TRBJ2-5, with 7 bases that match TRBD1. The CDR3 sequence is 12 residues long. V gave up 6 bases and J gave up 9 bases; unmatched junction bases: 10. From germline, CDR1 is SQVTM and CDR2 ANQGSEA. CDR3 sequence (DNA): TGCAGCGTCCGCACAGGGGCCGGGGCCCAGTACTTC. The encoded protein is CSVRTGAGAQYF.

The V gene is TRBV6-5, the J gene TRBJ1-4; D might be TRBD1 (5 bases). V was shortened by 6 bases and J by 12 bases, with 20 bases between the two germline ends. The CDR3 runs 14 residues. Germline V gene data show CDR1 as MNHEY and CDR2 as SVGAGI. The CDR3 DNA is TGTGCCAGCAGCACGCAACAAAGGGGCTCGGAACTGTTTTTT. It specifies CASSTQQRGSELFF.

This chain links TRBV11-3 with TRBJ2-1; D unclear. V lost 5 bases and J 9 bases, leaving 11 bases between the germline ends. The CDR3 length is 12 residues. Germline CDR1 SGHNT, CDR2 YENEEA. The CDR3 region is CASSPGVGEQFF. For the CDR3, the DNA is TGTGCCAGCAGCCCAGGTGTTGGTGAGCAGTTCTTC. Drawing the rest from reference TRBV11-3 and TRBJ2-1, the complete variable domain is EAGVVQSPRYKIIEKKQPVAFWCNPISGHNTLYWYLQNLGQGPELLIRYENEEAVDDSQLPKDRFSAERLKGVDSTLKIQPAELGDSAVYLCASSPGVGEQFFGPGTRLTVL.

This chain links TRBV7-2 with TRBJ2-7, with no clear D. Germline assignment: CDR1 SGHTA and CDR2 FQGNSA. CDR3 length equals 14 residues. V lost 5 bases and J lost 2, with 13 bases in between. The CDR3 sequence is CASSPPGETYEQYF. In DNA form, the CDR3 reads TGTGCCAGCAGCCCACCTGGAGAGACCTACGAGCAGTACTTC.

The rearrangement uses TRBV5-4 and TRBJ2-1, with TRBD2 matching 8 bases. The trim removed 4 bases at V and 6 bases at J, leaving 9 bases unmatched. Per the germline V gene, CDR1 is SGHNT and CDR2 is YYREEE (reference sequence). The CDR3 is made up of 15 amino acids. DNA of the CDR3: TGTGCCAGCAGCCGTCCCAGCGGGAGAGGCAATGAGCAGTTCTTC. Encoded protein: CASSRPSGRGNEQFF.

This sequence joins TRBV5-4 and TRBJ2-5; D uncertain. The CDR3 is 14 residues long. The V end lost 4 bases, the J end lost 5 bases, and 15 bases lay between the germline ends. CDR1 is SGHNT and CDR2 is YYREEE in the germline V gene (reference sequence). The CDR3 nucleotides are TGTGCCAGCAGCGACATCCAAGACCTTGAGACCCAGTACTTC. Protein product: CASSDIQDLETQYF.

This clone was counted between two and nine times. This chain joins TRBV6-1 and TRBJ2-7; 8 nucleotides agree with TRBD2. J lost 2 bases, V lost 4 bases, and 4 bases had no gene match. From germline, CDR1 is MNHNS and CDR2 SASEGT. This CDR3 spans 14 amino acids. The CDR3 sequence is CASSVLAETYEQYF. CDR3 in DNA: TGTGCCAGCAGTGTACTAGCGGAGACCTACGAGCAGTACTTC.

The chain joins TRBV29-1 to TRBJ2-1; 10 bases agree with TRBD2. V trimming: 2 bases; J trimming: 3 bases; junction bases outside the gene matches: 4. The CDR3 length is 15 residues. Germline-derived CDR1 and CDR2 are SQVTM and ANQGSEA. The CDR3 nucleotides are TGCAGCGTTGAACGCTCTAGCGGGAGCTACAATGAGCAGTTCTTC. As protein: CSVERSSGSYNEQFF.